A single sample is the source of the 8 T cell receptor beta chains below, sequenced in a study of T cell responses to AZD1222 COVID-19 vaccine. TCRdb's copy holds only in-frame clones and misses some; the assay was immunoSEQ multiplex PCR. Of some 130,000 clones in the sample, about nine tenths are singletons; the top ten hold about 2.1%. Sequencing was performed on peripheral blood, taken 28 days after the second AZD1222 dose. These receptors were collected from an adult who received the AZD1222 COVID-19 vaccine.

The chain links TRBV5-1 to TRBJ2-3; D gene ambiguous. The germline V gene encodes CDR1 SGHRS and CDR2 YFSETQ. Trimming removed 5 bases at V and 5 bases at J, with 12 bases between. This CDR3 is 13 amino acids long. CDR3 residues: CASSFVGEDTQYF. CDR3 DNA: TGCGCCAGCAGTTTCGTCGGCGAAGATACGCAGTATTTT.

This clone occurred a few times. The CDR3 here is CASSLRREDSPLHF. CDR3 nucleotide sequence: TGTGCCAGCAGCTTGCGAAGGGAGGATTCACCCCTCCACTTT. The chain is built from TRBV5-4 and TRBJ1-6; D is ambiguous. Germline CDR1 reads SGHNT; CDR2 reads YYREEE (reference sequence). The CDR3 sequence is 14 residues long. V was trimmed by 1 base and J by 8 bases, leaving 10 bases between them.

The chain is built from TRBV12-3 or TRBV12-4 and TRBJ2-3; tentative D call: TRBD2 (5 bases). The CDR3 is 12 amino acids. V dropped 6 bases and J dropped 4 bases, with 8 bases sitting between them. This CDR3 reads CASSGGPDTQYF. The CDR3 DNA reads as TGTGCCAGCAGCGGAGGCCCAGATACGCAGTATTTT.

The chain links TRBV6-5 to TRBJ2-1; TRBD2 matches at 7 bases. With 0 bases clipped from V and 6 bases from J, the junction kept 8 bases outside the gene matches. There are 16 residues in the CDR3. CDR1 and CDR2 from the germline V gene are MNHEY and SVGAGI. This chain's CDR3 is CASSYSSASGTNEQFF. Written as DNA, the CDR3 is TGTGCCAGCAGTTACTCGTCGGCTAGCGGTACCAATGAGCAGTTCTTC.

This clone was recorded only once. This chain connects TRBV7-8 to TRBJ2-7; D perhaps matches TRBD2 (5 bases). This CDR3 is built from 12 residues. The V gene lost 5 bases and the J gene lost 8 bases, with 13 bases spanning the gap. CDR1 is SGHVS, CDR2 FQNEAQ, per germline. The CDR3 DNA is TGTGCCAGCAGCCTCCGAAGCGGCCAGCAGTACTTC. Its translation is CASSLRSGQQYF.

In this sample, this clone turned up a few times. The chain is built from TRBV19 and TRBJ1-3; perhaps TRBD1 as D (5 bases). V lost 2 bases, J lost 3 bases, and 17 bases lay in between. Germline CDR1 reads LNHDA; CDR2 reads SQIVND (reference sequence). The CDR3 spans 17 residues. The CDR3 DNA reads TGTGCCAGTAGTATACTCGTGCGGGACCCATTTGGAAACACCATATATTTT. Translated: CASSILVRDPFGNTIYF.

This clone was detected only once. CDR3 nucleotide sequence: TGCGCCAGCAGCTTGGAATTAAAGGCAGGGCAAGAGACCCAGTACTTC. This sequence encodes CASSLELKAGQETQYF. The J gene is TRBJ2-5, the V gene TRBV5-1; a weak D match, TRBD1 (5 bases). Germline values: CDR1 SGHRS, CDR2 YFSETQ. The CDR3 sequence is 16 residues long. The germline V and J ends were trimmed by 0 bases and 2 bases, with 14 bases remaining between them.

The rearrangement links TRBV2 to TRBJ2-5, with D tentatively TRBD1 (6 bases). The V and J ends lost 5 bases and 1 base respectively, with 11 bases between them. The CDR3 loop spans 14 amino acids. CDR1 is SNHLY, CDR2 FYNNEI, per germline. CDR3 nucleotide sequence: TGTGCCAGCAGTCGAGGACAGTCCCAAGAGACCCAGTACTTC. This encodes CASSRGQSQETQYF.